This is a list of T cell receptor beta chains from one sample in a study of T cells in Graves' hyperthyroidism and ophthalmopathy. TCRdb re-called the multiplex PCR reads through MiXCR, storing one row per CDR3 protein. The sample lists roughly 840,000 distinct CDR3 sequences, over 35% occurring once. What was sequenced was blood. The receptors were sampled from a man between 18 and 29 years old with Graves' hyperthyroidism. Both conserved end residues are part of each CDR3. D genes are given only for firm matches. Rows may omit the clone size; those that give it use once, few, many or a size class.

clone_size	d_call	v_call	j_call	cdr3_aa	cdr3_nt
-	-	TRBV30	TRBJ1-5	CAWGDYNQPQHF	TGTGCCTGGGGGGACTACAATCAGCCCCAGCATTTT
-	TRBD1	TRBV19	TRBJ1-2	CASSLQGAVNGYTF	TGTGCCAGTAGTCTACAGGGGGCAGTTAATGGCTACACCTTC
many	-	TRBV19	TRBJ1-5	CASAGRENQPQHF	TGTGCCAGTGCTGGACGGGAGAATCAGCCCCAGCATTTT
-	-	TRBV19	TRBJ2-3	CASSIDRDTDTQYF	TGTGCCAGTAGTATAGATAGAGACACAGATACGCAGTATTTT
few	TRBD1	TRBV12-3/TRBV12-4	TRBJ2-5	CASSFFEGARETQYF	TGTGCCAGCAGTTTCTTCGAGGGGGCGAGGGAGACCCAGTACTTC
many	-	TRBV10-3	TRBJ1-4	CAISESGRVGEKLFF	TGTGCCATCAGTGAGTCGGGGCGAGTAGGTGAAAAACTGTTTTTT
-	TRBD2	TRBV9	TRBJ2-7	CASSVGGGAGPCEQYF	TGTGCCAGCAGCGTAGGCGGAGGAGCGGGACCCTGCGAGCAGTACTTC
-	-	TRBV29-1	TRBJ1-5	CSVEAGRYHPQHF	TGCAGCGTTGAAGCGGGACGGTATCACCCCCAGCATTTT
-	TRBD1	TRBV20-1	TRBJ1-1	CSALTGLFTEAFF	TGCAGTGCCCTGACAGGGTTATTCACTGAAGCTTTCTTT
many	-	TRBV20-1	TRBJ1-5	CSARPGNQPQHF	TGCAGTGCTAGGCCGGGAAATCAGCCCCAGCATTTT
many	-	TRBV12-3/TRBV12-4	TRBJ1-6	CASSLAGGASPLHF	TGTGCCAGCAGCTTAGCTGGGGGGGCATCACCCCTCCACTTT
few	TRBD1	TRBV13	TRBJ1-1	CASSLRDRGITEAFF	TGTGCCAGCAGCCTTCGGGACAGAGGGATCACTGAAGCTTTCTTT
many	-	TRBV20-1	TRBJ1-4	CSARAREVGEKLFF	TGCAGTGCTAGAGCCAGGGAGGTTGGTGAAAAACTGTTTTTT
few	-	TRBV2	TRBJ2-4	CASSEPGDGNIQYF	TGTGCCAGCAGTGAGCCTGGGGACGGAAACATTCAGTACTTC
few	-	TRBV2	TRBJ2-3	CASSEMLVGVGDTQYF	TGTGCCAGCAGTGAAATGCTCGTTGGAGTCGGAGATACGCAGTATTTT
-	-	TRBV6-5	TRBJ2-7	CASTIDGYEQYF	TGTGCCAGCACCATCGACGGCTACGAGCAGTACTTC
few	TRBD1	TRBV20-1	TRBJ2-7	CSRTGVVGEQYF	TGCAGCCGGACAGGGGTGGTGGGTGAGCAGTACTTC
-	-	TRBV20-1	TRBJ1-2	CSARDGDYGYTF	TGCAGTGCCCGGGACGGTGACTATGGCTACACCTTC
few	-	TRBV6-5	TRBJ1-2	CASSGWQGDGYTF	TGTGCCAGCAGTGGGTGGCAGGGAGATGGCTACACCTTC
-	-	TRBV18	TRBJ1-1	CASSPGNLNTEAFF	TGTGCCAGCTCACCAGGGAACCTTAACACTGAAGCTTTCTTT
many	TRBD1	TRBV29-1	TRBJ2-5	CSYYPGTGLETQYF	TGCAGCTACTACCCCGGGACAGGGTTGGAGACCCAGTACTTC
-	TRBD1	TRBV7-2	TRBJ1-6	CASSSSRDSYNSPLHF	TGCGCCAGCAGCTCCTCCCGGGACAGTTACAATTCACCCCTCCACTTT
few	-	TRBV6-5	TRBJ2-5	CASSLGKRETQYF	TGTGCCAGCAGTTTAGGAAAACGGGAGACCCAGTACTTC
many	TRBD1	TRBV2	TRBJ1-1	CASSDTGGTTEAFF	TGTGCCAGCAGTGATACAGGGGGCACCACTGAAGCTTTCTTT
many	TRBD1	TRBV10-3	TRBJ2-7	CAISGQGSYEQYF	TGTGCCATCAGTGGACAGGGCTCCTACGAGCAGTACTTC
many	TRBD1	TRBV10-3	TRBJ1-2	CAISDGQGASNYGYTF	TGTGCCATCAGTGACGGACAGGGGGCCTCTAACTATGGCTACACCTTC
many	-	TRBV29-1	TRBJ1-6	CSVVEGYGSPLHF	TGCAGCGTTGTAGAAGGGTATGGTTCACCCCTCCACTTT
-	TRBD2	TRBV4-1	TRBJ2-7	CASSPRDYAYEQYF	TGCGCCAGCAGCCCCCGGGACTACGCCTACGAGCAGTACTTC
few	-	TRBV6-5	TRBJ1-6	CASSGRDGSPLHF	TGTGCCAGCAGTGGACGGGACGGGTCACCCCTCCACTTT
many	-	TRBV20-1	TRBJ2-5	CSASQGHQETQYF	TGCAGTGCTAGTCAAGGGCACCAAGAGACCCAGTACTTC
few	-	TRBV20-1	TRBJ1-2	CSARDLVSNGYTF	TGCAGTGCTAGAGACTTAGTTAGTAATGGCTACACCTTC
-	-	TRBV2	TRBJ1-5	CASRWRSRDQPQHF	TGTGCCAGCAGATGGAGGTCACGGGATCAGCCCCAGCATTTT
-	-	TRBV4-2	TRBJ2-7	CASSQAGVDGSYEQYF	TGTGCCAGCAGCCAGGCCGGAGTGGATGGGAGCTACGAGCAGTACTTC
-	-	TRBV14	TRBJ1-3	CASSQGDGGYSGNTIYF	TGTGCCAGCAGCCAAGGCGACGGGGGCTACTCTGGAAACACCATATATTTT
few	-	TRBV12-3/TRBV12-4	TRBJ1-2	CASSLLPGDYGYTF	TGTGCCAGCAGTTTACTCCCAGGGGACTATGGCTACACCTTC
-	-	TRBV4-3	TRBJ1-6	CASSQKRGANSPLHF	TGCGCCAGCAGCCAAAAAAGGGGGGCTAATTCACCCCTCCACTTT
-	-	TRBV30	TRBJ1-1	CASSEGARIYTEAFF	TGTGCCTCGAGTGAAGGGGCTCGGATTTATACTGAAGCTTTCTTT
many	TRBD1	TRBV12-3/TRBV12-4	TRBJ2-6	CASNPGQGSGANVLTF	TGTGCCAGCAATCCGGGACAGGGAAGCGGGGCCAACGTCCTGACTTTC
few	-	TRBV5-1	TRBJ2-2	CASSLAFNTGELFF	TGCGCCAGCAGCCTAGCGTTCAACACCGGGGAGCTGTTTTTT
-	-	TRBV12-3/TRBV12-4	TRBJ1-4	CASSSSRGLDEKLFF	TGTGCCAGCAGTTCGAGCAGGGGACTGGATGAAAAACTGTTTTTT
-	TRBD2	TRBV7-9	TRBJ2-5	CASSFGLAGGKEETQYF	TGTGCCAGCAGTTTCGGACTAGCGGGGGGGAAGGAAGAGACCCAGTACTTC
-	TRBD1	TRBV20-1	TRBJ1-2	CSARGRRGAHYGYTF	TGCAGTGCTAGAGGCCGCAGGGGGGCTCACTATGGCTACACCTTC
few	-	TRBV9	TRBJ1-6	CASSAETANSPLHF	TGTGCCAGCAGCGCCGAGACAGCTAATTCACCCCTCCACTTT
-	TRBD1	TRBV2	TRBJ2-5	CASRGAGGETQYF	TGTGCCAGCAGAGGCGCAGGGGGTGAGACCCAGTACTTC
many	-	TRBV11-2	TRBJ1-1	CASSFDRGRGTEAFF	TGTGCCAGCAGCTTTGACCGGGGGCGGGGCACTGAAGCTTTCTTT
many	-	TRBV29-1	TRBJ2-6	CSVEVDKSSGANVLTF	TGCAGCGTTGAAGTGGACAAGAGCTCTGGGGCCAACGTCCTGACTTTC
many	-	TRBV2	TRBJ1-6	CASSILDRLNSPLHF	TGTGCCAGCAGTATTCTCGACAGGCTTAATTCACCCCTCCACTTT
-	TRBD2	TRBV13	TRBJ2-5	CASSHTGLATETQYF	TGTGCCAGCAGCCATACAGGACTAGCGACCGAGACCCAGTACTTC
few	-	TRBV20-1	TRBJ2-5	CSARKNSPEEETQYF	TGCAGTGCTAGAAAGAACAGCCCCGAGGAAGAGACCCAGTACTTC